The 27 T cell receptor beta chains reported below all come from one sample, sequenced in a study of beta chain features in type 1 diabetes. The investigators reverse transcribed all of the isolated RNA, so they sequenced expressed TCRB transcripts. Here immunoSEQ multiplex PCR was the method, and the copy in TCRdb shows in-frame clones only, minus some. Here the sample spans 300,000 to 350,000 clones, 6.5% to 10% being singletons. Material: central memory CD4+ T cells from blood. All receptors derive from a woman aged 18-29 years in good health.

The rearrangement uses TRBV6-5 and TRBJ1-1; TRBD1 is a possible D gene (6 bases). The germline gives CDR1 MNHEY, CDR2 SVGAGI. V lost 2 bases, J lost 1 base, and 14 bases lay in between. There are 16 residues in the CDR3. The CDR3 DNA sequence: TGTGCCAGCAGTTACGGGGCAGGGGACCCGAACACTGAAGCTTTCTTT. As protein: CASSYGAGDPNTEAFF.

This clone appeared many times. This chain connects TRBV27 to TRBJ2-3, with D maybe TRBD1 (6 bases). The ends were cut back, 8 bases at V and 2 bases at J, with 14 bases in the middle. The CDR3 extends over 14 amino acids. Germline V lookup: CDR1 MNHEY, CDR2 SMNVEV (reference sequence). CDR3 nucleotides: TGTGCCAGCGCAGGGGCGGCAGCCACAGATACGCAGTATTTT. This gives the protein CASAGAAATDTQYF.

The sample holds a few counts of this clone. The chain employs TRBV29-1 and TRBJ2-3; the D gene is possibly TRBD2 (5 bases). Germline CDR1 and CDR2: SQVTM and ANQGSEA. This CDR3 contains 14 residues. This CDR3 is CPSLDFDSTDTQYF. Here the CDR3 DNA reads TGCCCATCGCTGGACTTCGATAGCACAGATACGCAGTATTTT.

This clone has a handful of counts. The genes are TRBV14 and TRBJ2-2, with 7 positions matching TRBD1. The V gene end was trimmed by 3 bases and the J gene end by 7 bases; junction bases not matched to a gene: 8. Germline assignment: CDR1 SGHDN and CDR2 FVKESK. The CDR3 runs 15 residues. Written as DNA, the CDR3 is TGTGCCAGCAGCCAGCAGAGGGGGCCTGTCGGGGAGCTGTTTTTT. Translation gives CASSQQRGPVGELFF.

This clone was seen at least ten times. The V gene is TRBV9, the J gene TRBJ2-5; TRBD2 matches 11 bases. Germline V gene data show CDR1 as SGDLS and CDR2 as YYNGEE. This CDR3 has 17 amino acids. V was pared by 0 bases and J by 2 bases, with 6 bases of the junction left unmatched. The CDR3 is CASSVGSGTSGQETQYF. Written as DNA, the CDR3 is TGTGCCAGCAGCGTAGGGAGCGGGACTAGCGGACAAGAGACCCAGTACTTC.

The gene calls are TRBV28 and TRBJ2-3; 11 nucleotides match TRBD2. The CDR3 is 16 residues long. The germline V gene has CDR1 MDHEN and CDR2 SYDVKM. The V gene end was trimmed by 3 bases and the J gene end by 2 bases; junction bases not matched to a gene: 4. CDR3 DNA: TGTGCCAGCAGTTTGGGACTAGCGGCCGACACAGATACGCAGTATTTT. Its translation is CASSLGLAADTDTQYF.

This clone was seen a handful of times. The chain has TRBV18 and TRBJ1-2; 9 bases are shared with TRBD1. J gave up 5 bases and V 8 bases, and 6 bases lay outside the gene matches. Germline CDR1 and CDR2: KGHSH and LQKENI. The CDR3 runs to 13 residues. CDR3 nucleotides: TGTGCCAGCGCAGCGACAGGGGGGTATGGCTACACCTTC. Protein: CASAATGGYGYTF.

J is TRBJ2-3 and V is TRBV28, with 9 nucleotides matching TRBD2. The V gene end was trimmed by 5 bases and the J gene end by 2 bases; junction bases not matched to a gene: 5. Germline V gene lookup returns CDR1 MDHEN and CDR2 SYDVKM. CDR3 length: 15 amino acids. Written as DNA, the CDR3 is TGTGCCAGCAGTGAACTAGCGGGCCCCACAGATACGCAGTATTTT. As protein: CASSELAGPTDTQYF.

This clone turned up a few times. Compared with germline, one end of the junction differs, possibly owing to a read error. The gene calls are TRBV5-6 and TRBJ2-7; 15 bases align to TRBD2. CDR3 size: 19 residues. Germline-derived CDR1 and CDR2 are SGHDT and YYEEEE. The DNA of the CDR3 is TGTGCCAGCACCTTGTTTGGGACTAGCGGGAGGTCTCCTTCCTACGAGCAGTACTTC. It specifies CASTLFGTSGRSPSYEQYF.

This clone was detected a few times. V is TRBV5-1 and J is TRBJ1-1, with 7 bases lining up with TRBD1. J gave up 1 base and V 0 bases, and 6 bases lay outside the gene matches. CDR3 length equals 16 residues. Germline V gene sequence: CDR1 SGHRS, CDR2 YFSETQ. The CDR3 sequence: CASSLAPDRPNTEAFF. The CDR3 DNA follows: TGCGCCAGCAGCTTGGCGCCGGACAGGCCGAACACTGAAGCTTTCTTT.

The chain joins TRBV5-1 to TRBJ2-3, with a tentative D call TRBD2 (6 bases). Germline-derived CDR1 and CDR2 are SGHRS and YFSETQ. The CDR3 extends over 14 amino acids. V shed 1 base and J shed 1 base, with 7 bases lying between them. For the CDR3, the DNA is TGCGCCAGCAGCTTGTCTAGCGGCACAGATACGCAGTATTTT. Translation gives CASSLSSGTDTQYF.

This clone came up a few times. In nucleotides, the CDR3 is TGCGCCAGCAGCCAAGAGGCTACATATACGCAGTATTTT. It translates to CASSQEATYTQYF. The gene calls are TRBV4-3 and TRBJ2-3; D gene uncertain. Trimming cost V 0 bases and J 7 bases, with 8 bases left between them. Germline-derived CDR1 and CDR2 are LGHNA and YSLEER. The CDR3 has 13 residues.

This clone was counted between two and nine times. V is TRBV11-2 and J is TRBJ2-1; D ambiguous. The ends were cut back, 0 bases at V and 9 bases at J, with 12 bases in the middle. CDR1 and CDR2 (germline): SGHAT, FQNNGV. The CDR3 length is 14 residues. CDR3 residues: CASSLDIVVTEQFF. For the CDR3, the DNA is TGTGCCAGCAGCTTAGATATCGTAGTTACTGAGCAGTTCTTC.

J is TRBJ2-7 and V is TRBV2; 8 positions match TRBD1. This CDR3 has 20 amino acids. Looked up from germline, CDR1 is SNHLY and CDR2 is FYNNEI. V was clipped by 2 bases and J by 0 bases; unmatched bases: 18. In nucleotides, the CDR3 is TGTGCCAGCAGTGAAAGGGGCACCCCGACAGGGGCCCCAAGCTCCTACGAGCAGTACTTC. Translation gives CASSERGTPTGAPSSYEQYF.

This clone came up a few times. The CDR3 DNA follows: TGTGCCAGCTCACCTCCTTCGGGCCGTCGGGGGGACACAGATACGCAGTATTTT. Its protein product is CASSPPSGRRGDTDTQYF. The chain couples TRBV18 to TRBJ2-3; 7 bases match TRBD2. Trimming removed 3 bases from V and 2 bases from J; junction bases left unmatched: 14. Germline V gene data show CDR1 as KGHSH and CDR2 as LQKENI. The CDR3 has 18 residues.

This clone was detected a few times. The chain carries TRBV6-5 and TRBJ2-7; no firm D call. CDR3 length: 15 amino acids. The V end was cut by 0 bases, the J end by 2 bases, with 11 bases between. Germline-derived CDR1 and CDR2 are MNHEY and SVGAGI. The chain's CDR3 is CASSYSFFGTYEQYF. The CDR3 coding sequence is TGTGCCAGCAGTTACTCTTTTTTCGGTACCTACGAGCAGTACTTC.

This clone was counted many times. V gene TRBV10-1 combines with J gene TRBJ2-7; D assignment may be TRBD1 or TRBD2 (7 bases each). Trimming pared 7 bases from V and 6 bases from J, leaving 19 bases between. CDR3 size: 14 residues. Germline CDR1 and CDR2: WNHNN and SYGVQD (reference sequence). CDR3: CASMPDREGGEQYF. The CDR3 nucleotides read TGCGCCAGCATGCCAGACAGGGAGGGCGGCGAGCAGTACTTC.

This clone was counted between two and nine times. This CDR3 is CASSSSGTSGMETQYF. CDR3 in DNA: TGTGCCAGCAGCTCTAGTGGGACTAGCGGGATGGAGACCCAGTACTTC. V and J are TRBV9 and TRBJ2-7, with TRBD2 identical over 13 bases. The DNA end is a closer match to TRBJ2-5, so the J assignment may be wrong. Germline V gene data show CDR1 as SGDLS and CDR2 as YYNGEE. The CDR3 is 16 amino acids.

The chain links TRBV15 to TRBJ2-1; tentatively, D is TRBD2 (5 bases). The V end was cut by 1 base, the J end by 2 bases, with 9 bases between. The CDR3 sequence is 15 residues long. Germline V lookup: CDR1 LNHNV, CDR2 YYDKDF (reference sequence). The CDR3 DNA reads as TGTGCCACCAGCAGAGGGACTGTCCCCTACAATGAGCAGTTCTTC. Protein product: CATSRGTVPYNEQFF. The complete variable domain, with remaining parts taken from reference TRBV15 and TRBJ2-1, reads DAMVIQNPRYQVTQFGKPVTLSCSQTLNHNVMYWYQQKSSQAPKLLFHYYDKDFNNEADTPDNFQSRRPNTSFCFLDIRSPGLGDTAMYLCATSRGTVPYNEQFFGPGTRLTVL.

The chain has TRBV6-5 and TRBJ2-7, with TRBD1 identical over 8 bases. CDR3 length: 16 residues. Trimming cost V 2 bases and J 0 bases; bases outside gene matches: 6. In germline, CDR1 is MNHEY, CDR2 SVGAGI. The CDR3 loop is CASSYDGTGDSYEQYF. The CDR3 DNA sequence: TGTGCCAGCAGTTACGATGGGACAGGCGACTCCTACGAGCAGTACTTC.

This clone showed up just a few times. This chain uses TRBV10-2 with TRBJ2-6; D unresolved. Germline CDR1 is WSHSY and CDR2 is SAAADI. With 7 bases removed from V and 2 bases from J, the gap between germline ends came to 3 bases. The CDR3 length is 12 residues. CDR3: CASTTGANVLTF. The CDR3 bases are TGCGCCAGCACCACTGGGGCCAACGTCCTGACTTTC.

This clone was seen more than once but under ten times. The J gene is TRBJ2-3, the V gene TRBV4-2; TRBD2 might be the D (5 bases). V was trimmed by 4 bases and J by 2 bases, leaving 10 bases between them. This CDR3 is built from 14 residues. Germline CDR1 and CDR2: LGHNA and YNFKEQ. As DNA, the CDR3 is TGTGCCAGCAGCCCCGGACTTTACACAGATACGCAGTATTTT. Translated: CASSPGLYTDTQYF.

The V gene is TRBV5-1, the J gene TRBJ2-7; TRBD2 matches 10 bases. The J segment lost 3 bases and the V segment lost 2 bases, leaving 8 bases of the junction unmatched. Germline CDR1 is SGHRS and CDR2 is YFSETQ. The CDR3 is 16 amino acids. This CDR3 reads CASSFGSSGRSYEQYF. The CDR3 region has the DNA TGCGCCAGCAGCTTCGGATCTAGCGGGAGAAGCTACGAGCAGTACTTC.

This clone was counted only a few times. The chain has TRBV10-3 and TRBJ2-1; a possible D gene is TRBD2 (7 bases). The germline gives CDR1 ENHRY, CDR2 SYGVKD. With 4 bases removed from V and 0 bases from J, the gap between germline ends came to 13 bases. The length of the CDR3 is 16 residues. The CDR3 bases are TGTGCCATCAGTGTCTCGGGGGGCAGCTCCTACAATGAGCAGTTCTTC. Protein sequence: CAISVSGGSSYNEQFF.

This clone was found a few times. The same CDR3 can be traced to other DNA sequences in this sample. The V call is TRBV6-1, the J call TRBJ1-2, with a tentative D call TRBD1 (5 bases). V gave up 6 bases and J gave up 3 bases, with 11 bases separating them. This CDR3 comprises 13 residues. CDR1 is MNHNS and CDR2 is SASEGT in the germline V gene. The CDR3 spells CASRPGTDYGYTF. The CDR3 DNA follows: TGTGCCAGCAGACCTGGGACGGACTATGGCTACACCTTC.

The genes are TRBV28 and TRBJ2-3; D ambiguous. V was clipped by 6 bases and J by 1 base, with 14 bases between them. The CDR3 runs to 15 residues. Per the germline V gene, CDR1 is MDHEN and CDR2 is SYDVKM. The CDR3 DNA reads as TGTGCCAGCAGCCCCCCCTACGCCCGCACAGATACGCAGTATTTT. Protein: CASSPPYARTDTQYF.

This clone was recorded many times. The chain has TRBV5-4 and TRBJ2-2, with D possibly TRBD2 on 6 matching bases. V was shortened by 0 bases and J by 7 bases, with 10 bases between the two germline ends. The CDR3 has 14 residues. CDR1 is SGHNT, CDR2 YYREEE, per germline (reference sequence). CDR3 in DNA: TGTGCCAGCAGCTTGGGTCTAGCGAGCGGGGAGCTGTTTTTT. It translates to CASSLGLASGELFF.